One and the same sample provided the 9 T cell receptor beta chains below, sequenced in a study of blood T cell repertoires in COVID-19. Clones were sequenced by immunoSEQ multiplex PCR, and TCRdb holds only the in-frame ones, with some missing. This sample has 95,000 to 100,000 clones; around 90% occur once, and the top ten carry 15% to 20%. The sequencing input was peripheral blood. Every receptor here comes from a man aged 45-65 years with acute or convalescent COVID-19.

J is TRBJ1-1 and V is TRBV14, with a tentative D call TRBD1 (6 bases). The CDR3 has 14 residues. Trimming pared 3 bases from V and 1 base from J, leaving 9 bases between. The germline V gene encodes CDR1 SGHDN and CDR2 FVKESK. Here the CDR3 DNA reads TGTGCCAGCAGCCATGGGACACCGAACACTGAAGCTTTCTTT. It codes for CASSHGTPNTEAFF.

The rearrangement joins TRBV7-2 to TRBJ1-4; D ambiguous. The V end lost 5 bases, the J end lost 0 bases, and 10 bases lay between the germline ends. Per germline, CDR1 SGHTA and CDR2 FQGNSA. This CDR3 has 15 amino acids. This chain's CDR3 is CASSPTPATNEKLFF. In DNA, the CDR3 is TGTGCCAGCAGCCCGACTCCAGCAACTAATGAAAAACTGTTTTTT. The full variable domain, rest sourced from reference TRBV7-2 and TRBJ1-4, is GAGVSQSPSNKVTEKGKDVELRCDPISGHTALYWYRQSLGQGLEFLIYFQGNSAPDKSGLPSDRFSAERTGGSVSTLTIQRTQQEDSAVYLCASSPTPATNEKLFFGSGTQLSVL.

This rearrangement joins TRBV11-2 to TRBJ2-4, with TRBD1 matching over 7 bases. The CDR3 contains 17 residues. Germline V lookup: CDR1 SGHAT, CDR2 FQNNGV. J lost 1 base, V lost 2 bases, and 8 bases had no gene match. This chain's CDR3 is CASSLRGDRVAKNIQYF. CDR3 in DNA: TGTGCCAGCAGCTTAAGGGGTGACAGGGTTGCCAAAAACATTCAGTACTTC.

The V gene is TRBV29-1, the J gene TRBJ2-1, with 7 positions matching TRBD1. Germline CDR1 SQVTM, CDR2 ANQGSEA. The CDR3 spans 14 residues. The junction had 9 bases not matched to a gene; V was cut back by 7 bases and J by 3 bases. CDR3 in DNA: TGCAGCGGGGGGTGGCCAGGGGGCTACAATGAGCAGTTCTTC. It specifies CSGGWPGGYNEQFF.

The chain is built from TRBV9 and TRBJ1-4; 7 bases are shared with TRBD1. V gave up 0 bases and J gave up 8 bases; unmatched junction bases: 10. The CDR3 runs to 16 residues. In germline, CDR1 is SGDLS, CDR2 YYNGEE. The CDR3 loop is CASSVAVQGVEEKLFF. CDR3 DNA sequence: TGTGCCAGCAGCGTAGCTGTTCAGGGGGTAGAAGAAAAACTGTTTTTT.

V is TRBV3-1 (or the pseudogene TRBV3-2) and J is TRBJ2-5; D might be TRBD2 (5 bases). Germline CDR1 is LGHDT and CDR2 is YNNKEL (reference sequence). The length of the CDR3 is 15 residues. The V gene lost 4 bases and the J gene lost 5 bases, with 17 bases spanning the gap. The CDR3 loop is CASSLAGIRGETQYF. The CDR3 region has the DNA TGTGCCAGCAGCCTAGCCGGGATACGTGGGGAGACCCAGTACTTC.

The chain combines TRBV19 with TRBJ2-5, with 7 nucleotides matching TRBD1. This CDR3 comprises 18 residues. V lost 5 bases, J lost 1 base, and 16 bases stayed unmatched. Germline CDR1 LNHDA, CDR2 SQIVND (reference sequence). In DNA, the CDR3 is TGTGCCAGTAGTTTTTCAAGACGACAGGGTACAATCCAAGAGACCCAGTACTTC. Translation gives CASSFSRRQGTIQETQYF.

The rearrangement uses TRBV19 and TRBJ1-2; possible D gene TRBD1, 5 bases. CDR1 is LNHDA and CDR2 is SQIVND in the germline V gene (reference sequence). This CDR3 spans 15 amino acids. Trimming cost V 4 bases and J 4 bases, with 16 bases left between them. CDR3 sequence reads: CASSTILRGSYGYTF. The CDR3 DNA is TGTGCCAGTAGTACTATCTTAAGGGGTAGCTATGGCTACACCTTC.

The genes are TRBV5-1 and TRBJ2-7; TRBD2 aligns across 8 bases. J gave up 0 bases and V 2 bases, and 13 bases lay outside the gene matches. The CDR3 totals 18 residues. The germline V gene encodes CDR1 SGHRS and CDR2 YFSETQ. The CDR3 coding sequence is TGCGCCAGCAGCTTTACGGGGGGGCGCCCAGGGCTCTCCTACGAGCAGTACTTC. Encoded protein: CASSFTGGRPGLSYEQYF.